A single sample gave rise to the 7 T cell receptor beta chains below, sequenced in a study of CD8 T cells in Susac syndrome. Random hexamers primed reverse transcription of roughly 0.45 to 1 ug RNA. Each CDR3 protein is one row after TCRdb ran MiXCR on the immunoSEQ multiplex PCR reads. The repertoire holds some 130,000 distinct CDR3 sequences, with 85% to 95% as singletons. Sequenced: CD8+ T cells from PBMCs. These receptors originate from a human donor with Susac syndrome.

V and J are TRBV15 and TRBJ2-2, with 9 bases matching TRBD1. V shed 5 bases, J shed 7 bases, and the junction held 11 bases outside the gene matches. The CDR3 runs to 16 residues. Germline V lookup: CDR1 LNHNV, CDR2 YYDKDF (reference sequence). The CDR3 loop is CATSRQPGTGLGELFF. For the CDR3, the DNA is TGTGCCACCAGCCGCCAGCCCGGGACAGGGCTCGGGGAGCTGTTTTTT. Full variable domain (outside the CDR3, taken from reference TRBV15 and TRBJ2-2): DAMVIQNPRYQVTQFGKPVTLSCSQTLNHNVMYWYQQKSSQAPKLLFHYYDKDFNNEADTPDNFQSRRPNTSFCFLDIRSPGLGDTAMYLCATSRQPGTGLGELFFGEGSRLTVL.

V usage is TRBV7-9 and J usage is TRBJ2-5; 8 bases agree with TRBD1. The CDR3 has 14 amino acids. The V gene's germline CDR1 is SEHNR and CDR2 FQNEAQ (reference sequence). V shed 5 bases and J 1 base; nucleotides not matched to a gene: 3. CDR3 amino acids: CASSLGTGQETQYF. The CDR3 DNA reads as TGTGCCAGCAGCCTGGGGACAGGCCAAGAGACCCAGTACTTC.

This clonotype was recorded only once. The gene calls are TRBV4-1 and TRBJ2-7; 9 positions match TRBD2. The CDR3 sequence is 14 residues long. J was trimmed by 6 bases and V by 8 bases; bases with no gene match: 11. Germline V gene lookup returns CDR1 MGHRA and CDR2 YSYEKL. The CDR3 DNA follows: TGCGCCAGCGGGGGAGCGGGAGGTTTAGGCGAGCAGTACTTC. The encoded protein is CASGGAGGLGEQYF.

The chain links TRBV29-1 to TRBJ2-1, with unresolved D. The CDR3 has 11 amino acids. V dropped 0 bases and J dropped 10 bases, with 7 bases sitting between them. CDR1 and CDR2 from the germline V gene are SQVTM and ANQGSEA. DNA for the CDR3: TGCAGCGTTGAAGATAGGTCCGAGCAGTTCTTC. Protein sequence: CSVEDRSEQFF.

This clonotype has a single count. This sequence joins TRBV27 and TRBJ2-5, with a possible D match to TRBD2 (6 bases). Looked up from germline, CDR1 is MNHEY and CDR2 is SMNVEV (reference sequence). This CDR3 has 14 amino acids. The V end was cut by 0 bases, the J end by 4 bases, with 9 bases between. The CDR3 DNA sequence: TGTGCCAGCAGTTTATCCTCTAGCGTAGAGACCCAGTACTTC. It yields the protein CASSLSSSVETQYF.

The rearrangement links TRBV5-1 to TRBJ1-1; no firm D call. Looked up from germline, CDR1 is SGHRS and CDR2 is YFSETQ. This CDR3 spans 14 amino acids. V gave up 0 bases and J gave up 2 bases, with 8 bases separating them. For the CDR3, the DNA is TGCGCCAGCAGCTTGGGCTGGCCCAACACTGAAGCTTTCTTT. Encoded protein: CASSLGWPNTEAFF.

The chain recombines TRBV24-1 with TRBJ2-4; TRBD1 matches at 8 bases. V gave up 3 bases and J gave up 4 bases; unmatched junction bases: 1. Germline values: CDR1 KGHDR, CDR2 SFDVKD. The CDR3 totals 14 residues. The CDR3 DNA reads as TGTGCCACCAGTGATCGGACAGGGAAAAACATTCAGTACTTC. This gives the protein CATSDRTGKNIQYF.